The 30 T cell receptor beta chains reported below all come from one sample, sequenced in a study of T cell responses to AZD1222 COVID-19 vaccine. Sequenced by immunoSEQ multiplex PCR; TCRdb stores in-frame clones only, minus some. The table shows around 260,000 clones, with more than 80% occurring only once. The input for sequencing was peripheral blood, taken on day 0 of AZD1222 vaccination. All receptors derive from an adult in good health.

The chain employs TRBV3-1 (or the pseudogene TRBV3-2) and TRBJ2-5; the D gene is possibly TRBD2 (6 bases). In germline, CDR1 is LGHDT, CDR2 YNNKEL (reference sequence). V was trimmed by 4 bases and J by 5 bases, leaving 17 bases between them. The length of the CDR3 is 15 residues. The CDR3 nucleotides are TGTGCCAGCAGCCTGGAGGGGTTGGAGTCGGAGACCCAGTACTTC. This sequence encodes CASSLEGLESETQYF.

The chain employs TRBV10-3 and TRBJ2-5; D is ambiguous. Per germline, CDR1 ENHRY and CDR2 SYGVKD. The length of the CDR3 is 13 residues. The ends were cut back, 6 bases at V and 1 base at J, with 9 bases in the middle. CDR3 loop: CAIRVSGQETQYF. The CDR3 nucleotides read TGTGCCATCAGGGTCTCAGGCCAAGAGACCCAGTACTTC.

The rearrangement uses TRBV18 and TRBJ2-7, with D uncertain. V was clipped by 3 bases and J by 3 bases, with 6 bases between them. CDR1 is KGHSH and CDR2 is LQKENI in the germline V gene. The length of the CDR3 is 12 residues. CDR3 nucleotides: TGTGCCAGCTCACCCTCCTTCTACGAGCAGTACTTC. Its translation: CASSPSFYEQYF.

This chain links TRBV7-2 with TRBJ2-1; 9 bases match TRBD2. Germline-derived CDR1 and CDR2 are SGHTA and FQGNSA. CDR3 length: 17 amino acids. V lost 5 bases, J lost 9 bases, and 17 bases stayed unmatched. The CDR3 nucleotides are TGTGCCAGCAGCCTCGCCACGGGACTAGCTCGTTCAACTGAGCAGTTCTTC. Protein sequence: CASSLATGLARSTEQFF. The variable domain in full, with the rest retrieved from reference TRBV7-2 and TRBJ2-1, is GAGVSQSPSNKVTEKGKDVELRCDPISGHTALYWYRQSLGQGLEFLIYFQGNSAPDKSGLPSDRFSAERTGGSVSTLTIQRTQQEDSAVYLCASSLATGLARSTEQFFGPGTRLTVL.

CDR3 sequence (DNA): TGTGCCAGCAGCCCCGCCGGACTAGTTTCCGAGCAGTACTTC. Translating it yields CASSPAGLVSEQYF. The chain recombines TRBV25-1 with TRBJ2-7, with 7 bases that match TRBD2. Germline trimming cut 6 bases from V and 6 bases from J; bases unmatched to any gene: 11. This CDR3 has 14 amino acids. The germline V gene has CDR1 MGHDK and CDR2 SYGVNS.

This clone was seen just once. The J gene is TRBJ2-7, the V gene TRBV7-8, with D perhaps matching TRBD2 (6 bases). Germline CDR1 is SGHVS and CDR2 is FQNEAQ. This CDR3 has 14 residues. V lost 11 bases to trimming and J lost 7 bases, with 24 bases between them. CDR3 DNA: TGTGCCGTCGGTGGGGGGACCAGCCTACGGGAGCAGTACTTC. It specifies CAVGGGTSLREQYF.

This chain connects TRBV27 to TRBJ1-1; a weak D match, TRBD1 (6 bases). V was cut by 2 bases and J by 8 bases, with 9 bases left in between. The CDR3 covers 12 residues. Germline assignment: CDR1 MNHEY and CDR2 SMNVEV (reference sequence). The CDR3 bases are TGTGCCAGCAGTTTAAGGGGGGGCGAAGCTTTCTTT. Protein product: CASSLRGGEAFF.

This clone was observed a single time. The CDR3 loop reads CASKVPGDEKLFF. DNA of the CDR3: TGTGCCAGCAAGGTTCCGGGGGATGAAAAACTGTTTTTT. The V gene is TRBV6-5, the J gene TRBJ1-4, with a tentative D call TRBD1 (5 bases). Germline CDR1 and CDR2: MNHEY and SVGAGI. The CDR3 extends over 13 amino acids. V lost 7 bases and J 6 bases, leaving 12 bases between the germline ends.

This rearrangement joins TRBV5-6 to TRBJ2-7; D possibly matches TRBD1 or TRBD2 (5 bases each). CDR1 SGHDT and CDR2 YYEEEE come from the germline V gene. CDR3 size: 14 residues. Trimming left V 5 bases short and J 2 bases short, with 14 bases between. CDR3 region: CASSAPGQPYEQYF. CDR3 DNA sequence: TGTGCCAGCAGTGCCCCGGGGCAGCCCTACGAGCAGTACTTC.

The chain is built from TRBV6-2 or TRBV6-3 and TRBJ2-7; TRBD1 matches 11 bases. The V gene end was trimmed by 5 bases and the J gene end by 3 bases; junction bases not matched to a gene: 6. The germline CDR1 and CDR2 sequences are MNHEY and SVGEGT. The CDR3 length is 15 residues. The CDR3 loop is CASSLPGTGGYEQYF. In DNA, the CDR3 is TGTGCCAGCAGTCTCCCCGGGACAGGGGGCTACGAGCAGTACTTC.

V gene TRBV12-5 combines with J gene TRBJ1-1; 7 nucleotides agree with TRBD1. Germline V lookup: CDR1 LGHNT, CDR2 FRNRAP. V lost 7 bases and J lost 5; bases outside the gene matches: 10. This CDR3 comprises 14 residues. CDR3 protein: CASAVQGSGTEAFF. CDR3 DNA sequence: TGTGCTAGTGCCGTACAGGGGAGTGGAACTGAAGCTTTCTTT.

The count of this clone is one. V usage is TRBV11-3 and J usage is TRBJ2-1; D gene unclear. The length of the CDR3 is 17 residues. V was trimmed by 5 bases and J by 3 bases, leaving 20 bases between them. CDR1 SGHNT and CDR2 YENEEA come from the germline V gene. Here the CDR3 reads CASSLRIIPILYNEQFF. The CDR3 nucleotides are TGTGCCAGCAGCCTCAGAATTATCCCCATCCTCTACAATGAGCAGTTCTTC. Filled out from reference TRBV11-3 and TRBJ2-1, the complete variable domain reads EAGVVQSPRYKIIEKKQPVAFWCNPISGHNTLYWYLQNLGQGPELLIRYENEEAVDDSQLPKDRFSAERLKGVDSTLKIQPAELGDSAVYLCASSLRIIPILYNEQFFGPGTRLTVL.

This clone appeared once. This sequence joins TRBV5-1 and TRBJ2-3, with 8 nucleotides matching TRBD1. V shed 3 bases and J 4 bases; nucleotides not matched to a gene: 4. Germline CDR1 and CDR2: SGHRS and YFSETQ. The CDR3 is made up of 14 amino acids. The CDR3 is CASSSDRVPDTQYF. DNA for the CDR3: TGCGCCAGCAGCTCGGACAGGGTCCCAGATACGCAGTATTTT.

The gene calls are TRBV2 and TRBJ2-7, with 7 bases fitting TRBD2. From germline, CDR1 is SNHLY and CDR2 FYNNEI. V gave up 9 bases and J gave up 4 bases; unmatched junction bases: 9. CDR3 size: 13 residues. DNA for the CDR3: TGTGCCAGTCGAGCGGGAAACCGGTACGAGCAGTACTTC. Protein product: CASRAGNRYEQYF.

V and J are TRBV30 and TRBJ1-5; D gene ambiguous. The V gene's germline CDR1 is GTSNPN and CDR2 SVGIG (reference sequence). Trimming stripped 3 bases from V and 6 bases from J, with 12 bases between. The CDR3 contains 13 residues. The CDR3 region is CAWSRPSGQPQHF. The CDR3 nucleotides read TGTGCCTGGAGCCGCCCAAGCGGTCAGCCCCAGCATTTT.

This chain uses TRBV2 with TRBJ1-2; weak D call: TRBD1 (6 bases). This CDR3 comprises 14 residues. Germline assignment: CDR1 SNHLY and CDR2 FYNNEI. Trimming pared 7 bases from V and 0 bases from J, leaving 12 bases between. The CDR3 region is CASKQQGSNYGYTF. As DNA, the CDR3 is TGTGCCAGCAAACAACAGGGATCTAACTATGGCTACACCTTC.

The rearrangement links TRBV5-4 to TRBJ2-1; the match to TRBD1 covers 9 bases. V was clipped by 4 bases and J by 5 bases; unmatched bases: 10. Germline V gene lookup returns CDR1 SGHNT and CDR2 YYREEE (reference sequence). The CDR3 runs to 16 residues. The CDR3 coding sequence is TGTGCCAGCAGCGCTCTAGGGACAGGGCAGCACAATGAGCAGTTCTTC. Amino acids: CASSALGTGQHNEQFF.

This clone was counted a single time. The gene calls are TRBV24-1 and TRBJ2-7, with 7 bases lining up with TRBD2. After removal of 0 bases from V and 4 bases from J, the junction contained 2 bases not matched to a gene. The CDR3 loop spans 14 amino acids. The germline gives CDR1 KGHDR, CDR2 SFDVKD. CDR3 DNA: TGTGCCACCAGTGATTTGCTGGGGGGGTACGAGCAGTACTTC. Amino acids: CATSDLLGGYEQYF.

The rearrangement links TRBV19 to TRBJ1-2; 9 nucleotides match TRBD1. CDR1 is LNHDA, CDR2 SQIVND, per germline (reference sequence). Germline trimming cut 5 bases from V and 8 bases from J; bases unmatched to any gene: 15. The CDR3 runs to 16 residues. The CDR3 nucleotides are TGTGCCAGTAGTTCACAGGGGGCGTGGGGCTCGTGGGGCTACACCTTC. It translates to CASSSQGAWGSWGYTF. Full variable domain (outside the CDR3, taken from reference TRBV19 and TRBJ1-2): DGGITQSPKYLFRKEGQNVTLSCEQNLNHDAMYWYRQDPGQGLRLIYYSQIVNDFQKGDIAEGYSVSREKKESFPLTVTSAQKNPTAFYLCASSSQGAWGSWGYTFGSGTRLTVV.

V is TRBV5-1 and J is TRBJ2-1; D is perhaps TRBD1 or TRBD2 (5 bases each). The CDR3 has 16 residues. Looked up from germline, CDR1 is SGHRS and CDR2 is YFSETQ. V lost 0 bases to trimming and J lost 3 bases, with 13 bases between them. This CDR3 is CASSLAPGPNYNEQFF. In DNA form, the CDR3 reads TGCGCCAGCAGCTTGGCTCCGGGACCCAACTACAATGAGCAGTTCTTC.

The chain recombines TRBV9 with TRBJ2-1; tentative D call: TRBD2 (5 bases). The CDR3 contains 15 residues. V was trimmed by 0 bases and J by 5 bases, leaving 12 bases between them. Germline lookup yields CDR1 SGDLS and CDR2 YYNGEE. The CDR3 reads CASSVEPSIHNEQFF. The CDR3 nucleotides read TGTGCCAGCAGCGTAGAGCCTAGCATACACAATGAGCAGTTCTTC.

The chain uses TRBV6-5 and TRBJ1-1, with D hard to call. CDR1 and CDR2 (germline): MNHEY, SVGAGI. Trimming pared 4 bases from V and 5 bases from J, leaving 8 bases between. The CDR3 has 12 amino acids. The CDR3: CASSSRWTEAFF. CDR3 coding DNA: TGTGCCAGCAGTTCCCGGTGGACTGAAGCTTTCTTT.

The gene calls are TRBV6-5 and TRBJ1-2; D remains ambiguous. V was clipped by 0 bases and J by 7 bases, with 9 bases between them. This CDR3 is built from 13 residues. Germline lookup yields CDR1 MNHEY and CDR2 SVGAGI. The CDR3 region is CASSYSSESGYTF. The CDR3 DNA is TGTGCCAGCAGTTACTCCTCGGAAAGTGGCTACACCTTC.

The chain combines TRBV30 with TRBJ2-7, with D unresolved. CDR1 and CDR2 from the germline V gene are GTSNPN and SVGIG (reference sequence). The CDR3 covers 14 residues. Trimming removed 0 bases from V and 4 bases from J, with 13 bases in between. The CDR3 DNA is TGTGCCTGGAGTGTACCAAGGGCCCAATACGAGCAGTACTTC. Translation gives CAWSVPRAQYEQYF.

V gene TRBV6-5 combines with J gene TRBJ1-5, with D tentatively TRBD1 (5 bases). The CDR3 has 13 residues. Germline V gives CDR1 MNHEY, CDR2 SVGAGI. V was pared by 11 bases and J by 7 bases, with 18 bases between. This CDR3 reads CASQRGEWQPQHF. In nucleotides, the CDR3 is TGTGCCTCCCAACGGGGGGAATGGCAGCCCCAGCATTTT.

The V and J genes are TRBV5-6 and TRBJ2-1; D may match TRBD1 or TRBD2 (5 bases each). Germline V lookup: CDR1 SGHDT, CDR2 YYEEEE. With 1 base removed from V and 6 bases from J, the gap between germline ends came to 14 bases. CDR3 size: 15 residues. The CDR3 DNA reads as TGTGCCAGCAGCTTGTACGGGGACGGGGCCAATGAGCAGTTCTTC. Protein sequence: CASSLYGDGANEQFF.

The V and J genes are TRBV7-9 and TRBJ1-1; no definite D call. From germline, CDR1 is SEHNR and CDR2 FQNEAQ (reference sequence). V was pared by 7 bases and J by 6 bases, with 18 bases between. The CDR3 is 14 amino acids. CDR3 region: CASNRAGPVAEAFF. The CDR3 nucleotides are TGTGCCAGCAACCGAGCTGGGCCGGTCGCTGAAGCTTTCTTT.

V is TRBV27 and J is TRBJ2-7, with D hard to call. The germline gives CDR1 MNHEY, CDR2 SMNVEV (reference sequence). This CDR3 region has 13 residues. The germline V and J ends were trimmed by 2 bases and 1 base, with 6 bases remaining between them. CDR3 sequence: CASSLMRSYEQYF. The CDR3 coding sequence is TGTGCCAGCAGTTTAATGAGATCCTACGAGCAGTACTTC.

CDR3 coding DNA: TGTGCCAGCAGTTTCAGTCAGCAAGAGACCCAGTACTTC. This encodes CASSFSQQETQYF. The V gene is TRBV28, the J gene TRBJ2-5; unclear D gene. Trimming pared 3 bases from V and 2 bases from J, leaving 7 bases between. CDR1 is MDHEN and CDR2 is SYDVKM in the germline V gene. CDR3 length: 13 residues.

V usage is TRBV2 and J usage is TRBJ2-3; TRBD2 matches 9 bases. CDR1 and CDR2 from the germline V gene are SNHLY and FYNNEI. The CDR3 spans 15 residues. V lost 6 bases and J lost 5; bases outside the gene matches: 9. The CDR3 sequence: CASRKGRGGLDTQYF. The CDR3 DNA sequence: TGTGCCAGCAGAAAGGGGCGGGGGGGCCTAGATACGCAGTATTTT.